This T cell receptor (beta chain) is drawn from a study of OX40 agonist ivuxolimab in advanced cancers. At the level of the study: From roughly 23 to 90 years was the age range, with a mean of around 57 years, and around 83% were male. Two patients with cutaneous melanoma and one with hepatocellular carcinoma, three in total, showed partial responses.

There are 13 residues in the CDR3. In germline, CDR1 is MGHRA, CDR2 YSYEKL. V was pared by 4 bases and J by 4 bases, with 11 bases between. Clones were sequenced by immunoSEQ multiplex PCR, and TCRdb holds only the in-frame ones, with some missing. The repertoire has tens of thousands of clones, roughly 88% of them found once; the top ten carry roughly 3.4%. This clone was detected only once. Its cognate antigen is unknown. Study results and limitations: Clonal expansion among partial responders at 0.1-3.0 mg/kg ranked near the lowest.

The sample consisted of CD4+ or CD8+ T cells sorted from blood, taken in a trial of the OX40 agonist ivuxolimab. The TCR comes from an adult with an advanced solid tumor such as melanoma, head and neck, liver or kidney cancer. The chain couples TRBV4-1 to TRBJ2-7; D is possibly TRBD2 (6 bases). The CDR3 DNA reads TGCGCCAGCAGCCGCGCCCGGGGGTACGAGCAGTACTTC. This gives the protein CASSRARGYEQYF.